Sequencing of this T cell receptor (beta chain) was carried out in a study of T cell responses to AZD1222 COVID-19 vaccine. Study in general: Samples with a second dose at about 4 or about 12 weeks were pooled together.

About this clone: What it binds is not known.

Sequenced by immunoSEQ multiplex PCR; TCRdb stores in-frame clones only, minus some. The sample shows approximately 200,000 clones, approximately 94% of them seen only once. Study results and limitations: Baseline testing showed seropositivity in only a handful of AZD1222 recipients. Donors skewed white British and female; clonal diversity was possibly underestimated.

Germline V gives CDR1 LNHDA, CDR2 SQIVND (reference sequence). V gave up 9 bases and J gave up 4 bases, with 15 bases separating them. This CDR3 spans 14 amino acids. The rearrangement joins TRBV19 to TRBJ2-2; D not resolved. Sequencing used peripheral blood, obtained on day 0 of AZD1222 vaccination. The TCR sequence derives from an adult in good health. CDR3 coding DNA: TGTGCCAGCAAAACTGACGGGCTCACCGGGGAGCTGTTTTTT. Its protein product is CASKTDGLTGELFF.